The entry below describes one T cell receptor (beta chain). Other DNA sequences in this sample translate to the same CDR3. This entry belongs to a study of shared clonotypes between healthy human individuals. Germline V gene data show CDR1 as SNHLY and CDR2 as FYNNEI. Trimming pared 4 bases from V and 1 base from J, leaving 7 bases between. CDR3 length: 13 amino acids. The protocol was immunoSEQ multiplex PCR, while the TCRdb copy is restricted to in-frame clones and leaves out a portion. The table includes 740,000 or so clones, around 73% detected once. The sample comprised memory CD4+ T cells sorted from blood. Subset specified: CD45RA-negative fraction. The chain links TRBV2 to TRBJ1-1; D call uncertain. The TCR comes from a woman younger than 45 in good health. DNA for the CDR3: TGTGCCAGCAGTGTTGGAGAGAACACTGAAGCTTTCTTT. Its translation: CASSVGENTEAFF.